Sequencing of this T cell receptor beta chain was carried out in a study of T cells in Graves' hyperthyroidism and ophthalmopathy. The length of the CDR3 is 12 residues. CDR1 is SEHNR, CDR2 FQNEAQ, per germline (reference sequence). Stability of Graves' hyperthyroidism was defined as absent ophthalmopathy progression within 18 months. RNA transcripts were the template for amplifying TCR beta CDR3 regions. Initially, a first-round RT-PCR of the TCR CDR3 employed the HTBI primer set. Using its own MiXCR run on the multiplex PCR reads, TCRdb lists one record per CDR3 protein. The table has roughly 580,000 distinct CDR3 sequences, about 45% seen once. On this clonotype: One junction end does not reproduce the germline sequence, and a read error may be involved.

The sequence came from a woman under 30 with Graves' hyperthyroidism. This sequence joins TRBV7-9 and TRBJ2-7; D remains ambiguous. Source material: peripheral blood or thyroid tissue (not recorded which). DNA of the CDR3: TGTGCCAGCAGCACTGGCTACCACGAGCGGTACTTC. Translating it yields CASSTGYHERYF.